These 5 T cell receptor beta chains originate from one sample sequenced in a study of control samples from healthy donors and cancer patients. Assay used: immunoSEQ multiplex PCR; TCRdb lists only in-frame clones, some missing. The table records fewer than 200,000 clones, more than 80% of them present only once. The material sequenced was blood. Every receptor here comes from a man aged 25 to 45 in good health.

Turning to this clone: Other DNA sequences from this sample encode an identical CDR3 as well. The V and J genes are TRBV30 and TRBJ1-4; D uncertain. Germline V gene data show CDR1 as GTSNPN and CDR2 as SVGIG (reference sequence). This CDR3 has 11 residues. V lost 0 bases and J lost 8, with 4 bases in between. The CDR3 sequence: CAWSVREKLFF. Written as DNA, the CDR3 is TGTGCCTGGAGTGTGAGGGAAAAACTGTTTTTT.

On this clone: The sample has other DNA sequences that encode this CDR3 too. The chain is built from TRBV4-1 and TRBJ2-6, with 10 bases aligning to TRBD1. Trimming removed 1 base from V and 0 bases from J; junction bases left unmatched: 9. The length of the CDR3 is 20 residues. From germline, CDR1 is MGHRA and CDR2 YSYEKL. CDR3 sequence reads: CASSQGGGDRGLSGANVLTF. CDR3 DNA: TGCGCCAGCAGCCAAGGAGGGGGGGACAGGGGTCTCTCTGGGGCCAACGTCCTGACTTTC.

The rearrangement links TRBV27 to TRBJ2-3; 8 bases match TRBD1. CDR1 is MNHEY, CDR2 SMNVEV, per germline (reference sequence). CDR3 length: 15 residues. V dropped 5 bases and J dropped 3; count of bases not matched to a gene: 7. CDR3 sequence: CASSPDRGVTDTQYF. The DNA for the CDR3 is TGTGCCAGCAGTCCAGACAGGGGAGTGACAGATACGCAGTATTTT.

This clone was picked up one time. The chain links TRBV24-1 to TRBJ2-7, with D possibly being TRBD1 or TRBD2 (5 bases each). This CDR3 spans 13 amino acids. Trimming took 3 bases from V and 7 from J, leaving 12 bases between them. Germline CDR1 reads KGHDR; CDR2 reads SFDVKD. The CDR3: CATSDTGSGEQYF. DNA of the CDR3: TGTGCCACCAGTGATACAGGATCGGGGGAGCAGTACTTC.

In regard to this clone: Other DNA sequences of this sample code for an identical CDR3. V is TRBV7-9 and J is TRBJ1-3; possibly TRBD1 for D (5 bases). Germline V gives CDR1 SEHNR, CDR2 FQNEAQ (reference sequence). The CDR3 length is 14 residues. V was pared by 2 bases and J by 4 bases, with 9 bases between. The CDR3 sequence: CASSLTGAGNTIYF. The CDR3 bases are TGTGCCAGCAGCTTAACCGGGGCGGGAAACACCATATATTTT.